These T cell receptor beta chains were read from a single sample in a study of blood T cell repertoires in COVID-19. Libraries were prepared by immunoSEQ multiplex PCR; TCRdb keeps only in-frame clonotypes and omits some of them. The sample has about 230,000 clones, roughly 83% seen once; the top ten hold 2% to 3%. Specimen: peripheral blood. The source of these receptors is a woman in her seventies with active or convalescent COVID-19. CDR3s include the opening cysteine and the closing phenylalanine or tryptophan. Fields, in order: V gene, J gene, D gene, clone size, CDR3 protein. A D gene is named only where the DNA matches it firmly. A clone size is listed for some rows: how often the clone was seen (once, few, many), or a class if it is expanded.

v_call: TRBV27
j_call: TRBJ1-5
d_call: TRBD1
clone_size: .
cdr3_aa: CASRSRPGQSNQPQHF

v_call: TRBV18
j_call: TRBJ1-2
d_call: .
clone_size: .
cdr3_aa: CASSTLSGTSSYGYTF

v_call: TRBV7-2
j_call: TRBJ1-6
d_call: TRBD1
clone_size: .
cdr3_aa: CASSWDRDIGSSPLHF

v_call: TRBV3-1/TRBV3-2
j_call: TRBJ1-2
d_call: .
clone_size: .
cdr3_aa: CASSHTGANGYTF

v_call: TRBV6-2/TRBV6-3
j_call: TRBJ1-5
d_call: TRBD1
clone_size: .
cdr3_aa: CASSDRTGDQPQHF

v_call: TRBV4-1
j_call: TRBJ1-2
d_call: .
clone_size: .
cdr3_aa: CASSQDRGTVTNYGYTF

v_call: TRBV5-1
j_call: TRBJ2-1
d_call: TRBD2
clone_size: .
cdr3_aa: CASSLGAGLADNEQFF

v_call: TRBV29-1
j_call: TRBJ2-7
d_call: TRBD2
clone_size: many
cdr3_aa: CSVGLAASYEQYF

v_call: TRBV7-9
j_call: TRBJ1-2
d_call: TRBD1
clone_size: once
cdr3_aa: CATSRQGRYGYTF

v_call: TRBV27
j_call: TRBJ2-5
d_call: TRBD1
clone_size: .
cdr3_aa: CASSPTGTGGETQYF

v_call: TRBV28
j_call: TRBJ1-5
d_call: .
clone_size: .
cdr3_aa: CASSLPAQGLGQPQHF

v_call: TRBV2
j_call: TRBJ1-5
d_call: .
clone_size: .
cdr3_aa: CASSRGRGNQPQHF

v_call: TRBV7-9
j_call: TRBJ1-2
d_call: .
clone_size: few
cdr3_aa: CASSLDNREGYTF

v_call: TRBV2
j_call: TRBJ1-1
d_call: .
clone_size: once
cdr3_aa: CASSKDSYQAFF

v_call: TRBV10-3
j_call: TRBJ1-2
d_call: TRBD1
clone_size: .
cdr3_aa: CAISDVGQLGNGYTF

v_call: TRBV6-5
j_call: TRBJ1-2
d_call: .
clone_size: .
cdr3_aa: CASRPQAYGYTF

v_call: TRBV7-8
j_call: TRBJ1-1
d_call: .
clone_size: .
cdr3_aa: CASSTQGRVNTEAFF

v_call: TRBV30
j_call: TRBJ1-5
d_call: .
clone_size: .
cdr3_aa: CAWSVPAGNQPQHF

v_call: TRBV4-3
j_call: TRBJ1-1
d_call: .
clone_size: .
cdr3_aa: CASSQDLVPGQGIAFF

v_call: TRBV19
j_call: TRBJ2-5
d_call: TRBD1
clone_size: few
cdr3_aa: CASSPGYRGLQETQYF

v_call: TRBV18
j_call: TRBJ1-2
d_call: TRBD1
clone_size: .
cdr3_aa: CASSPGTGGLNYGYTF

v_call: TRBV7-9
j_call: TRBJ2-3
d_call: .
clone_size: .
cdr3_aa: CATRMGAGTDTQYF

v_call: TRBV29-1
j_call: TRBJ2-1
d_call: TRBD1
clone_size: once
cdr3_aa: CSVGQGTSSHEQFF

v_call: TRBV7-2
j_call: TRBJ1-2
d_call: .
clone_size: .
cdr3_aa: CASSLVSNYGYTF

v_call: TRBV6-6
j_call: TRBJ2-6
d_call: .
clone_size: .
cdr3_aa: CASSPSGLRSGANVLTF

v_call: TRBV5-1
j_call: TRBJ1-1
d_call: .
clone_size: .
cdr3_aa: CASSLQAMNTEAFF

v_call: TRBV6-5
j_call: TRBJ2-1
d_call: TRBD2
clone_size: .
cdr3_aa: CASSGGRGEQFF